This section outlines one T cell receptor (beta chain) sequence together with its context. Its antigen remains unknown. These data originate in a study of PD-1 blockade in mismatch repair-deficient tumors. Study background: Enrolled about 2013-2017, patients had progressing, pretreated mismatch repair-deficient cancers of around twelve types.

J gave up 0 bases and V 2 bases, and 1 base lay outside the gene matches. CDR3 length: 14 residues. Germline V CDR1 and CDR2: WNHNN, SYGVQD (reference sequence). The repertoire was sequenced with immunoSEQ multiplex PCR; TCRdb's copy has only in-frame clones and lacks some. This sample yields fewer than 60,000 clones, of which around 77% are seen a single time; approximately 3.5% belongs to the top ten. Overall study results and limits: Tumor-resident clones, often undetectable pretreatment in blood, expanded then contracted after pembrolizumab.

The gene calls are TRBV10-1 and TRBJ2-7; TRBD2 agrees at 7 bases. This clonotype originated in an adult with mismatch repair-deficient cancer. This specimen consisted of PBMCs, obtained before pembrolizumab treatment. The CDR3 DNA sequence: TGCGCCAGCAGTGAGGGCGGGAGCTCCTACGAGCAGTACTTC. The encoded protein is CASSEGGSSYEQYF.